Below are 30 T cell receptor beta chains sequenced from a single sample in a study of lymphopenia after photon versus proton radiotherapy. Sequencing used immunoSEQ multiplex PCR; TCRdb keeps in-frame clones, though not all of them. The sample contains approximately 65,000 clones, about 89% of which appear only once. This specimen was peripheral blood, taken from a patient treated with proton-based radiotherapy. Receptors originate from a man at least 80 years old with esophageal cancer.

This rearrangement joins TRBV27 to TRBJ1-2; a weak D match, TRBD1 (5 bases). The germline gives CDR1 MNHEY, CDR2 SMNVEV (reference sequence). This CDR3 region has 14 residues. The ends were cut back, 5 bases at V and 5 bases at J, with 15 bases in the middle. For the CDR3, the DNA is TGTGCCAGCAGTCTAACCCGGGGCGCGTATGGCTACACCTTC. Amino acids: CASSLTRGAYGYTF.

CDR3 protein: CASSKARIGQPQHF. CDR3 DNA sequence: TGTGCCAGCAGCAAAGCGCGGATTGGTCAGCCCCAGCATTTT. The chain is built from TRBV21-1 and TRBJ1-5. TRBV21-1 represents a pseudogene. CDR3 size: 14 residues.

The chain couples TRBV5-6 to TRBJ1-2, with a tentative D call TRBD1 (5 bases). The germline V and J ends were trimmed by 0 bases and 0 bases, with 12 bases remaining between them. The CDR3 runs 16 residues. The V gene's germline CDR1 is SGHDT and CDR2 YYEEEE. Here the CDR3 reads CASSLVRDRSNYGYTF. The CDR3 coding sequence is TGTGCCAGCAGCTTGGTAAGGGACCGATCTAACTATGGCTACACCTTC.

The chain has TRBV18 and TRBJ1-2; 8 bases map to TRBD1. CDR1 and CDR2 from the germline V gene are KGHSH and LQKENI. There are 12 residues in the CDR3. With 3 bases clipped from V and 8 bases from J, the junction kept 2 bases outside the gene matches. The CDR3 protein is CASSPDREGYTF. As DNA, the CDR3 is TGTGCCAGCTCACCGGACAGGGAAGGCTACACCTTC.

This clone is a singleton in its sample. The chain has TRBV6-5 and TRBJ1-6; D is undetermined. CDR1 is MNHEY, CDR2 SVGAGI, per germline. This CDR3 comprises 13 residues. With 7 bases removed from V and 2 bases from J, the gap between germline ends came to 6 bases. The CDR3 DNA follows: TGTGCCAGCACCGTAACCTATAATTCACCCCTCCACTTT. It yields the protein CASTVTYNSPLHF.

The chain employs TRBV5-4 and TRBJ1-1; D gene ambiguous. CDR1 is SGHNT and CDR2 is YYREEE in the germline V gene (reference sequence). Trimming cost V 4 bases and J 2 bases, with 15 bases left between them. This CDR3 is built from 15 residues. The CDR3 is CASSRRVNSNTEAFF. The CDR3 DNA sequence: TGTGCCAGCAGCCGTCGGGTCAACTCAAACACTGAAGCTTTCTTT.

This clone was seen a single time. The chain links TRBV30 to TRBJ1-2; D perhaps matches TRBD1 (6 bases). Germline V gene lookup returns CDR1 GTSNPN and CDR2 SVGIG (reference sequence). This CDR3 is built from 15 residues. Deletions cut 3 bases from V and 2 bases from J, with 16 bases between. The CDR3 is CAWRTTGSGNYGYTF. In nucleotides, the CDR3 is TGTGCCTGGAGGACAACAGGGTCCGGAAACTATGGCTACACCTTC.

This chain links TRBV18 with TRBJ2-2; D possibly corresponds to TRBD1 (5 bases). Trimming removed 3 bases from V and 1 base from J, with 12 bases in between. Per the germline V gene, CDR1 is KGHSH and CDR2 is LQKENI. The CDR3 extends over 16 amino acids. This CDR3 is CASSPGPGMNTGELFF. The CDR3 coding sequence is TGTGCCAGCTCACCGGGGCCAGGGATGAACACCGGGGAGCTGTTTTTT.

The chain recombines TRBV5-1 with TRBJ2-1, with D unresolved. V lost 0 bases and J lost 2, with 3 bases in between. The CDR3 loop spans 13 amino acids. Germline-derived CDR1 and CDR2 are SGHRS and YFSETQ. The CDR3 protein is CASSLAPYNEQFF. In DNA, the CDR3 is TGCGCCAGCAGCTTGGCCCCCTACAATGAGCAGTTCTTC.

As concerns this clone: Other DNA variants within this sample encode the same CDR3. V is TRBV29-1 and J is TRBJ2-2; 9 bases match TRBD1. The CDR3 totals 14 residues. Germline V gene sequence: CDR1 SQVTM, CDR2 ANQGSEA. V dropped 4 bases and J dropped 0; count of bases not matched to a gene: 0. This CDR3 reads CSVGQGANTGELFF. The CDR3 DNA is TGCAGCGTTGGACAGGGGGCGAACACCGGGGAGCTGTTTTTT.

J is TRBJ2-2 and V is TRBV11-3; possible D gene TRBD1, 6 bases. Looked up from germline, CDR1 is SGHNT and CDR2 is YENEEA. The V end was cut by 8 bases, the J end by 0 bases, with 10 bases between. The CDR3 consists of 14 residues. This chain's CDR3 is CASRTDPNTGELFF. In nucleotides, the CDR3 is TGTGCCAGCCGGACAGATCCGAACACCGGGGAGCTGTTTTTT.

This sequence joins TRBV7-5 and TRBJ1-5. TRBV7-5 is annotated as a pseudogene. The CDR3 loop spans 11 amino acids. CDR3 DNA sequence: TGTGCCAGAAGCCCCTACACGAAGCAGCATTTT. The encoded protein is CARSPYTKQHF.

The CDR3 protein is CASSALRDSYEQYF. CDR3 bases: TGTGCCAGCTCAGCCTTGCGGGACTCCTACGAGCAGTACTTC. This chain joins TRBV18 and TRBJ2-5; a weak D match, TRBD2 (6 bases). The last part of the DNA fits TRBJ2-7 better; the J call may be wrong. CDR3 length: 14 amino acids. In germline, CDR1 is KGHSH, CDR2 LQKENI.

The chain links TRBV5-6 to TRBJ2-1, with TRBD1 matching over 9 bases. V shed 2 bases and J 8 bases; nucleotides not matched to a gene: 11. From germline, CDR1 is SGHDT and CDR2 YYEEEE. CDR3 length: 16 residues. The DNA of the CDR3 is TGTGCCAGCAGCTTAAAAGGGACAGGGCCAACCCATGAGCAGTTCTTC. Translating gives CASSLKGTGPTHEQFF.

A word on this clone: One end of the junction is discordant with germline, which a read error may explain. This chain links TRBV30 with TRBJ2-5, with a possible D match to TRBD2 (6 bases). The CDR3 has 15 amino acids. Per germline, CDR1 GTSNPN and CDR2 SVGIG (reference sequence). CDR3 sequence: CAWTLGASAREAQYF. The CDR3 nucleotides read TGTGCCTGGACTCTCGGGGCTAGCGCTCGAGAGGCCCAGTACTTC.

V and J are TRBV7-2 and TRBJ1-5; TRBD1 is a possible D gene (5 bases). There are 17 residues in the CDR3. Per germline, CDR1 SGHTA and CDR2 FQGNSA. Trimming cost V 5 bases and J 6 bases, with 23 bases left between them. CDR3 sequence (DNA): TGTGCCAGCAGCCCAGGAGGTGGGGCTAGTTACAGTCAGCCCCAGCATTTT. It codes for CASSPGGGASYSQPQHF.

V and J are TRBV10-3 and TRBJ2-2; tentative D call: TRBD2 (6 bases). Looked up from germline, CDR1 is ENHRY and CDR2 is SYGVKD. The V end lost 6 bases, the J end lost 8 bases, and 13 bases lay between the germline ends. The CDR3 totals 13 residues. The CDR3, as DNA: TGTGCCATCAGCCCTTTGGAGGGTGGGGAGCTGTTTTTT. It codes for CAISPLEGGELFF.

The rearrangement uses TRBV4-3 and TRBJ1-6; D unclear. This CDR3 spans 17 amino acids. Trimming stripped 0 bases from V and 4 bases from J, with 13 bases between. CDR1 and CDR2 from the germline V gene are LGHNA and YSLEER. CDR3: CASSQDPKSWYNSPLHF. The CDR3 nucleotides are TGCGCCAGCAGCCAAGATCCCAAGTCCTGGTATAATTCACCCCTCCACTTT.

This rearrangement joins TRBV30 to TRBJ1-3, with unresolved D. V was cut by 3 bases and J by 1 base, with 10 bases left in between. Germline CDR1 is GTSNPN and CDR2 is SVGIG (reference sequence). The CDR3 sequence is 14 residues long. Here the CDR3 reads CAWRVGPSGNTIYF. The CDR3 DNA sequence: TGTGCCTGGAGGGTAGGGCCTTCTGGAAACACCATATATTTT.

This clone has a single count. V is TRBV5-4 and J is TRBJ2-1; D not resolved. There are 15 residues in the CDR3. With 4 bases removed from V and 8 bases from J, the gap between germline ends came to 19 bases. Germline CDR1 and CDR2: SGHNT and YYREEE (reference sequence). The CDR3 here is CASSVEQRVRDEQFF. In nucleotides, the CDR3 is TGTGCCAGCAGCGTAGAGCAAAGAGTTAGGGATGAGCAGTTCTTC.

The chain uses TRBV7-9 and TRBJ2-4; D gene ambiguous. Trimming cost V 5 bases and J 3 bases, with 26 bases left between them. This CDR3 is built from 19 residues. Germline V gives CDR1 SEHNR, CDR2 FQNEAQ (reference sequence). In DNA, the CDR3 is TGTGCCAGCAGCAGACTTTCGGAATTTTTAATTATGGGCAAAAACATTCAGTACTTC. Encoded protein: CASSRLSEFLIMGKNIQYF.

The gene calls are TRBV7-9 and TRBJ2-5; D might be TRBD1 (6 bases). The germline V gene encodes CDR1 SEHNR and CDR2 FQNEAQ (reference sequence). The CDR3 length is 13 residues. With 5 bases removed from V and 3 bases from J, the gap between germline ends came to 10 bases. DNA for the CDR3: TGTGCCAGCAGCCCACAGGGTAAAGAGACCCAGTACTTC. This gives the protein CASSPQGKETQYF.

J is TRBJ2-1 and V is TRBV19, with D perhaps matching TRBD1 or TRBD2 (5 bases each). Germline lookup yields CDR1 LNHDA and CDR2 SQIVND (reference sequence). V lost 7 bases and J 2 bases, leaving 18 bases between the germline ends. The length of the CDR3 is 16 residues. The CDR3 sequence is CASMKIGTDPYNEQFF. CDR3 nucleotide sequence: TGTGCCAGTATGAAAATCGGGACGGACCCCTACAATGAGCAGTTCTTC.

This chain connects TRBV11-2 to TRBJ1-3; TRBD1 might be the D (6 bases). Looked up from germline, CDR1 is SGHAT and CDR2 is FQNNGV. The length of the CDR3 is 17 residues. V was pared by 2 bases and J by 0 bases, with 14 bases between. CDR3 loop: CASSLIARGYSGNTIYF. The CDR3, as DNA: TGTGCCAGCAGCTTAATCGCGAGGGGGTACTCTGGAAACACCATATATTTT.

The chain joins TRBV25-1 to TRBJ1-5; D perhaps matches TRBD1 (5 bases). Germline CDR1 is MGHDK and CDR2 is SYGVNS. The CDR3 consists of 12 residues. Deletions cut 6 bases from V and 7 bases from J, with 10 bases between. The CDR3 loop reads CASRRGDQPQHF. The CDR3 DNA sequence: TGTGCCAGCAGGAGAGGGGACCAGCCCCAGCATTTT.

The DNA of the CDR3 is TGTGCCAGCAGCTGGACAGGTTACCAAGAGACCCAGTACTTC. It codes for CASSWTGYQETQYF. The chain links TRBV7-2 to TRBJ2-5; 7 bases line up with TRBD1. Trimming cost V 4 bases and J 0 bases; bases outside gene matches: 2. Germline CDR1 is SGHTA and CDR2 is FQGNSA. CDR3 length: 14 amino acids.

The chain combines TRBV7-9 with TRBJ2-5, with 7 bases identical to TRBD2. Germline-derived CDR1 and CDR2 are SEHNR and FQNEAQ (reference sequence). V was clipped by 8 bases and J by 5 bases; unmatched bases: 5. The CDR3 length is 12 residues. The CDR3 nucleotides are TGTGCCAGCTCTGGACTAGAGGAGACCCAGTACTTC. Translating it yields CASSGLEETQYF.

The chain employs TRBV7-8 and TRBJ1-4, with TRBD1 matching over 7 bases. J gave up 8 bases and V 1 base, and 4 bases lay outside the gene matches. The CDR3 has 14 residues. CDR1 and CDR2 from the germline V gene are SGHVS and FQNEAQ. CDR3 in amino acids: CASSLGQGLEKLFF. CDR3 DNA sequence: TGTGCCAGCAGCTTAGGACAGGGACTGGAAAAACTGTTTTTT.

The gene calls are TRBV5-4 and TRBJ2-1; D is possibly TRBD1 (5 bases). V gave up 2 bases and J gave up 10 bases, with 13 bases separating them. Looked up from germline, CDR1 is SGHNT and CDR2 is YYREEE (reference sequence). CDR3 length: 13 residues. CDR3 sequence reads: CASSFGWQGEQFF. DNA of the CDR3: TGTGCCAGCAGCTTTGGCTGGCAGGGCGAGCAGTTCTTC.

The chain links TRBV4-1 to TRBJ2-3, with 7 positions matching TRBD1. The CDR3 is 13 residues long. With V trimmed by 3 bases and J by 14 bases, 11 bases remained unmatched. Per germline, CDR1 MGHRA and CDR2 YSYEKL. The CDR3 spells CASSHEGQSWSYF. The CDR3, as DNA: TGCGCCAGCAGCCATGAGGGACAGTCCTGGTCGTATTTT.